This paragraph covers one T cell receptor beta chain sequence. Its antigen remains unknown. These data come from a study of chemoradiotherapy in HPV16-positive cancers. Sequencing was performed with immunoSEQ multiplex PCR; in TCRdb, only in-frame clones are kept and a portion is missing. The top ten clones hold over 20% of a sample with 4,500 to 6,500 clones, roughly nine tenths of them seen once. Whole-study results and caveats: HPV-responsive T-cell expansion during chemoradiotherapy was linked to improved recurrence-free survival in HPV16-positive patients. Functional assays defining HPV-specific T cells used only a couple of HPV16-positive patients.

Germline V gene sequence: CDR1 SGHTA, CDR2 FQGNSA. The CDR3 contains 14 residues. V lost 3 bases and J lost 5; bases outside the gene matches: 4. This clonotype originated in a human donor with HPV-associated anogenital cancer. The chain uses TRBV7-2 and TRBJ1-5; 7 nucleotides match TRBD1. The specimen was blood, collected from a patient who underwent chemoradiotherapy. CDR3 amino acids: CASSLTGNDQPQHF. CDR3 DNA sequence: TGTGCCAGCAGCTTGACAGGGAATGATCAGCCCCAGCATTTT.